Sequencing of this T cell receptor (beta chain) was carried out in a study of lymphopenia after photon versus proton radiotherapy. Method: immunoSEQ multiplex PCR; TCRdb's copy keeps in-frame clones and lacks some. The sample contains about 160,000 clones, 80% to 90% of which appear only once. The germline V gene encodes CDR1 MNHNS and CDR2 SASEGT. The V segment lost 1 base and the J segment 10 bases; nucleotides outside the gene matches: 16. The CDR3 has 17 residues. This clone was detected only once. The receptor was isolated from a man aged 50-60 years with gastric cancer. The sequenced sample was peripheral blood, obtained from a patient treated with photon-based radiotherapy. The rearrangement uses TRBV6-1 and TRBJ2-1; 7 bases match TRBD2. The CDR3 DNA is TGTGCCAGCAGTGAAGTTTTCGGCGGGACGACGCGGGGGGAGCAGTTCTTC. Its translation: CASSEVFGGTTRGEQFF.